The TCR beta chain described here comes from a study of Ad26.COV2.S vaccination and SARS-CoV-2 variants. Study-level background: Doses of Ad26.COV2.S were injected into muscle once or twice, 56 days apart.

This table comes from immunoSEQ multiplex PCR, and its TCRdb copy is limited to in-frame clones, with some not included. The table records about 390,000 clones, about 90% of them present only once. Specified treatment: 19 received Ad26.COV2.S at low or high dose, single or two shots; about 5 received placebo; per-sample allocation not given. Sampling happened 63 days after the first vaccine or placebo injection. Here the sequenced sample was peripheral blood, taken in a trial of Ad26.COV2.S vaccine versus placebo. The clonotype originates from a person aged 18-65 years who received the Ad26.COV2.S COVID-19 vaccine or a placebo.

The DNA for the CDR3 is TGTGCCAGCAGCCAAGATATCGCAGACGATCGATTCTCTGGAAACACCATATATTTT. Protein sequence: CASSQDIADDRFSGNTIYF. This chain uses TRBV3-1 (or the pseudogene TRBV3-2) with TRBJ1-3, with unresolved D. Germline V gene sequence: CDR1 LGHDT, CDR2 YNNKEL (reference sequence). Trimming took 0 bases from V and 0 from J, leaving 18 bases between them. There are 19 residues in the CDR3.